This T cell receptor beta chain is drawn from a study of cytomegalovirus exposure and HLA in healthy donors (TCRdb year 2017). A note on the overall study: According to an earlier analysis of 550 to 700 of the donors, 200 million or so T cells yielded 117 million unique TCR beta sequences and 276 Gb of sequence data. The T cell repertoires of about 700 subjects were profiled by immunosequencing and related to cytomegalovirus serostatus. Across approximately 400 genotyped donors of the cohort, an average of roughly 230,000 unique TCR beta nucleotide sequences per donor were sequenced, and roughly 20% of those sequences were non-productive. A separate validation cohort of 90 to 150 different subjects was used in addition to the approximately 610-subject first cohort. An earlier analysis of 587 of the donors used high-throughput TCR beta sequencing to judge whether each TCR beta V gene segment behaved as functional or pseudogenic. Alongside the repertoire data, information on donor age, sex, ethnicity and CMV serostatus was compiled. Of the 300 to 450 genotyped donors, 70% to 90% were placed in the genetic ancestry cluster associated with self-reported Caucasian donors. To predict cytomegalovirus infection status, the study brought together high-throughput TCR immunosequencing, statistical association of individual TCRs with disease status, and machine learning. Typing coverage differed by locus: A, B, C, DRB1 and DQB1 were typed in about 620-630 donors, DQA1 in 522, DPA1 in some 570, and DPB1 in 472. To study patterns of TCR occurrence, a later analysis re-analyzed previously published TCR beta repertoires from 550 to 800 donors and added high-resolution HLA genotyping. All discovery cohort repertoires had been generated using a single sequencing platform. The study aimed to test whether cataloging public T cell receptors could reveal signatures of past pathogen exposure. Both class I and class II loci were covered by HLA typing, at four-digit resolution. Rather than drawing on any new phenotypic data, the later analysis identified candidate immune exposures from TCR beta sequences and the way those sequences occurred across donors. Approximately 300 gigabases of sequencing data and approximately 91 million unique TCR sequences made up an early release that covered fewer than 650 HLA-typed donors. A later genetic analysis took genome-wide SNP genotypes for about three fifths of the roughly 700 donors and used that subset as a discovery cohort. Roughly 5 DR-DQ haplotypes were handled as single units for association and clustering, since linkage in the cohort was strong. General findings and caveats noted by the study authors: Correlated functional status among segregating V segments might be attributable to linkage disequilibrium, but an unknown experimental factor could not be ruled out. According to the authors, the approach could potentially be generalized to other disease states and immunological phenotypes. A further reported finding was that TCR beta sequences accurately predicted the HLA-A and HLA-B alleles for most subjects in the first cohort. Because the 87-base-pair reads could not distinguish some IMGT-functional V segments, including TRBV6-2 and TRBV6-3, those segments were excluded. In the study, about 150 TCR beta chains were listed as associated with cytomegalovirus. According to a later analysis, most CMV-associated TCR beta chains appeared to be HLA-restricted, and the HLA associations seemed to be driven largely by CMV exposure. According to a later genetic analysis, donors in an Asian-associated ancestry cluster had fewer N-insertions in productive TCRs than the roughly 660-donor mean. While some public TCRs were present in many individuals, most TCR sequences turned up only very rarely across donors. A later analysis found that HLA-associated TCR beta chains were more clonally expanded and had lower generation probabilities than equally common non-associated chains. An earlier analysis of 450 to 750 of the donors showed that most TCR beta V segments appeared in productive rearrangements either about 90% or about 30% of the time, which broadly matched IMGT annotations. A group of highly shared sequence variants was considered likely to be a technical artifact of the sequencing pipeline. The cohort was sequenced for TCR beta chains only, and without alpha or paired-chain data the features that could be detected were limited. A later analysis found that TCR association rates varied across HLA loci, with DRB1 alleles showing the most associated TCRs and HLA-C alleles the fewest. Because counts were too low, seventeen rarely observed V segments, including chromosome 9 orphons, were excluded from the earlier analysis of several hundred of the donors. In a later analysis, several top co-occurrence clusters were reported to appear linked to parvovirus B19, influenza, CMV and Epstein-Barr virus. The only immune exposure information available for the cohort was CMV serostatus. When HLA alleles, especially DR and DQ, strongly co-occurred, TCR associations were difficult to assign to individual alleles. A later genetic analysis associated a missense DCLRE1C variant with V-gene and J-gene trimming of TCR beta chains, and an independent cohort replicated the association. Presence/absence analyses assumed roughly uniform sequencing depth across donors, an assumption that may not hold. Because HLA typing was missing for some donors at each locus, association tests included only the typed subset. In both the original and validation cohorts, the classifier was reported to diagnose cytomegalovirus status with high specificity and sensitivity. A later analysis associated 16,951 TCR beta sequences with specific HLA alleles at a false discovery rate of 0.05. In vitro tests confirmed that a few of the cytomegalovirus-associated TCR beta chains recognize cytomegalovirus antigens.

Based on the germline V gene, the CDR1 and CDR2 sequences are MGHRA and YSYEKL. The CDR3 spans 16 residues, from the cysteine through the phenylalanine. CDR3 DNA is the only sequence kept; it has 48 bases, read in frame from the first base. The cohort comprised hundreds of healthy bone marrow donors. All cohort members were sampled while nominally healthy, although unrecorded immune exposures were likely present. The donor tested CMV seropositive and was one of the 289 seropositive cohort members. Every donor gave a peripheral blood sample, and the peripheral blood mononuclear cells from that sample were used for TCR beta sequencing. Genomic DNA extraction from the blood cell samples was performed with the Qiagen DNeasy Blood Extraction Kit. As for this clone: The antigen this receptor binds is unknown. Relative to the germline gene, one junction end is altered; a read error may explain this.

The method was the immunoSEQ multiplex PCR assay. For the multiplex PCR, a mixture combining 60 forward primers for TCR Vbeta segments and 13 reverse primers for TCR Jbeta segments was used. Amplification of the CDR3 region of rearranged TCR beta genes was performed with a multiplex PCR assay on genomic DNA. The amplified TCR beta libraries were sequenced on the Illumina HiSeq System as 87-base-pair reads. The original pipeline was this. A later analysis counted about 80 million unique TCR beta chains across the 700 or so repertoires, and around 9.9 million of these chains were shared by at least two donors. A nearest-neighbor algorithm error-corrected the raw reads and collapsed the reads into unique sequences, merging closely related sequences to remove PCR and sequencing errors. V, D and J gene segments were assigned by aligning CDR3 sequences to IMGT reference sequences. For a sequence to be retained, at least a six-nucleotide match to both a V gene segment and a J gene segment was required. Rearrangements were classified as productive when the CDR3 lacked stop codons and remained in frame with V and J, and all other rearrangements were classified as non-productive. CDR3 was defined according to IMGT convention as the region running from the second conserved V-encoded cysteine to the conserved J-encoded phenylalanine. Sequences without an unambiguous match to a single V gene segment were excluded from the earlier analysis of about 630 of the donors. In an earlier analysis of several hundred of the donors, a V segment was called functional when productive rearrangements were above 56.7%, and segregating when the standard deviation between donors exceeded 5%. A statistical classification framework was built to diagnose cytomegalovirus status from the catalog of TCR beta chain sequences. A later analysis assigned V and J genes by comparing TCR nucleotide sequences with IMGT/GENE-DB human TR gene sequences. The TCRdist pipeline was used in a later analysis to assign CDR3 sequences and most-parsimonious VDJ recombination scenarios. A later analysis defined each TCR beta chain by its CDR3 amino acid sequence plus V-gene family, and excluded reads lacking a unique V-gene family. As a way to deal with suspected cross-contamination and a sequencing artifact, a later analysis dropped hundreds of nucleotide sequences that were highly shared and had low generation probability. In a later analysis, a clonal expansion index was calculated for each public chain from normalized within-repertoire ranks of inferred template counts. In a later analysis, generation probabilities were computed with a VDJ recombination model fitted to out-of-frame rearrangements, and the resulting probabilities were checked against IGoR. In a later analysis, TCR-TCR, TCR-HLA and TCR-CMV co-occurrence was scored with hypergeometric tests, and a repertoire-size bias correction was applied to TCR pairs. In a later analysis, false discovery rates were estimated by permuting HLA or CMV assignments 20 times. In a later analysis, co-occurring TCRs were grouped using DBSCAN, with TCRdist sequence similarity added in when clustering inside HLA-allele-positive subsets. Repertoires with fewer than 30,000 or more than 120,000 public chains were left out of co-occurrence clustering, as were about 5 repertoires with anomalous nucleotide sharing. This is the immuneACCESS table as TCRdb keeps it, with only in-frame sequences that have V and J called. A part of the clones is gone; compared with another copy, unresolved V genes explain less than half, and the rest is unexplained. D and trimming were read from the DNA, whereas the V and J calls and clone size are those reported in that table. The sample table records 150,000 to 160,000 clones; approximately 80% of these occur just once. 10% to 15% of the sample belongs to the ten largest clones.

This TCR derives from a man younger than 45 in good health and CMV-seropositive. The chain uses TRBV4-1 and TRBJ1-4, and 10 bases in between align with TRBD1. Sequenced: PBMCs. The CDR3 in this case is CASSQGGGQGNEKLFF. The nucleotides are TGTGCCAGCAGCCAAGGGGGGGGACAGGGGAATGAAAAACTGTTTTTT.